Presented here are 20 T cell receptor beta chains from one specimen sequenced in a study of blood T cell repertoires in COVID-19. Generated by immunoSEQ multiplex PCR, the TCRdb table keeps only in-frame clones and is missing some. This repertoire shows roughly 180,000 clones, 84% found once; its top ten account for more than 7.5%. Sample: peripheral blood. These receptors were taken from a man aged 35-49 years who had recovered from COVID-19.

The chain uses TRBV7-9 and TRBJ1-6; D gene unclear. Germline CDR1 reads SEHNR; CDR2 reads FQNEAQ (reference sequence). This CDR3 has 14 residues. The V end was cut by 2 bases, the J end by 7 bases, with 9 bases between. CDR3 sequence (DNA): TGTGCCAGCAGCTTATCGCAGGTCAATTCACCCCTCCACTTT. Its protein product is CASSLSQVNSPLHF.

This clone is a singleton in its sample. V gene TRBV11-3 combines with J gene TRBJ2-7; D might be TRBD2 (5 bases). The CDR3 totals 13 residues. The V end was cut by 2 bases, the J end by 3 bases, with 8 bases between. Germline loops: CDR1 SGHNT, CDR2 YENEEA. The CDR3 DNA sequence: TGTGCCAGCAGCTTATCGGGGATCTACGAGCAGTACTTC. This sequence encodes CASSLSGIYEQYF.

The genes are TRBV11-2 and TRBJ2-7, with 8 bases aligning to TRBD1. This CDR3 is 13 amino acids long. J gave up 1 base and V 5 bases, and 1 base lay outside the gene matches. Germline CDR1 reads SGHAT; CDR2 reads FQNNGV. The CDR3 DNA follows: TGTGCCAGCAGCGACAGGGGATCCTACGAGCAGTACTTC. It translates to CASSDRGSYEQYF.

This clone showed up just a few times. The chain joins TRBV6-5 to TRBJ1-1; no reliable D call. From germline, CDR1 is MNHEY and CDR2 SVGAGI. The V gene lost 11 bases and the J gene lost 4 bases, with 11 bases spanning the gap. This CDR3 contains 11 residues. The CDR3 reads CACSRGTEAFF. The CDR3 DNA reads TGTGCCTGTTCACGGGGCACTGAAGCTTTCTTT.

This clone was seen once. The CDR3 DNA follows: TGTGCCAGCAGCCTGCGGGTCCAAGAGACCCAGTACTTC. Encoded protein: CASSLRVQETQYF. V is TRBV7-2 and J is TRBJ2-5; D perhaps matches TRBD2 (5 bases). Germline values: CDR1 SGHTA, CDR2 FQGNSA. This CDR3 spans 13 amino acids. Trimming pared 5 bases from V and 1 base from J, leaving 8 bases between. Supplemented by reference TRBV7-2 and TRBJ2-5, the full variable domain reads GAGVSQSPSNKVTEKGKDVELRCDPISGHTALYWYRQSLGQGLEFLIYFQGNSAPDKSGLPSDRFSAERTGGSVSTLTIQRTQQEDSAVYLCASSLRVQETQYFGPGTRLLVL.

The J gene is TRBJ1-1, the V gene TRBV11-2; a possible D gene is TRBD1 (5 bases). V was pared by 1 base and J by 3 bases, with 9 bases between. The CDR3 has 14 residues. The germline gives CDR1 SGHAT, CDR2 FQNNGV. CDR3 DNA sequence: TGTGCCAGCAGCTTAGCAGGGCGCGACACTGAAGCTTTCTTT. Translating gives CASSLAGRDTEAFF. Combining the CDR3 with reference TRBV11-2 and TRBJ1-1 gives the whole variable domain EAGVAQSPRYKIIEKRQSVAFWCNPISGHATLYWYQQILGQGPKLLIQFQNNGVVDDSQLPKDRFSAERLKGVDSTLKIQPAKLEDSAVYLCASSLAGRDTEAFFGQGTRLTVV.

The chain links TRBV7-2 to TRBJ2-1, with no clear D. CDR1 SGHTA and CDR2 FQGNSA come from the germline V gene. Trimming removed 6 bases at V and 0 bases at J, with 12 bases between. The CDR3 loop spans 15 amino acids. The CDR3 bases are TGTGCCAGCAGTCGACTGGGTAGCTCCTACAATGAGCAGTTCTTC. Encoded protein: CASSRLGSSYNEQFF.

The chain carries TRBV30 and TRBJ2-6; TRBD1 aligns across 8 bases. Germline trimming cut 3 bases from V and 4 bases from J; bases unmatched to any gene: 8. The CDR3 is 16 amino acids. Germline V CDR1 and CDR2: GTSNPN, SVGIG (reference sequence). CDR3 sequence: CAWSPTGVGGANVLTF. The CDR3 coding sequence is TGTGCCTGGAGCCCGACAGGGGTTGGGGGGGCCAACGTCCTGACTTTC.

The CDR3 DNA reads as TGTGCCAGCAACCCGGGGAGTCCCACCGGGGAGCTGTTTTTT. It encodes CASNPGSPTGELFF. The rearrangement links TRBV14 to TRBJ2-2, with TRBD2 as a possible D gene (5 bases). V shed 7 bases and J shed 4 bases, with 13 bases lying between them. The CDR3 is made up of 14 amino acids. Germline values: CDR1 SGHDN, CDR2 FVKESK.

This clone has a count of ten or more. DNA for the CDR3: TGTGCCAGCAGCGGGACAGTCGGTAATGAAAAACTGTTTTTT. Its protein is CASSGTVGNEKLFF. The chain has TRBV9 and TRBJ1-4, with a weak D call TRBD1 (6 bases). The length of the CDR3 is 14 residues. Germline V gene data show CDR1 as SGDLS and CDR2 as YYNGEE. Trimming left V 3 bases short and J 4 bases short, with 10 bases between.

This rearrangement joins TRBV2 to TRBJ1-4; 7 nucleotides agree with TRBD1. With V trimmed by 6 bases and J by 7 bases, 8 bases remained unmatched. From germline, CDR1 is SNHLY and CDR2 FYNNEI. The CDR3 loop spans 14 amino acids. This CDR3 is CASRVDRVIEKLFF. In DNA form, the CDR3 reads TGTGCCAGCAGAGTTGACAGGGTAATTGAAAAACTGTTTTTT.

The CDR3 sequence is CASSNAGGNQPQHF. The DNA for the CDR3 is TGTGCCAGCTCAAATGCGGGTGGAAATCAGCCCCAGCATTTT. J is TRBJ1-5 and V is TRBV18, with D hard to call. The CDR3 length is 14 residues. Germline lookup yields CDR1 KGHSH and CDR2 LQKENI. V was clipped by 5 bases and J by 4 bases, with 12 bases between them.

The rearrangement joins TRBV3-1 (or the pseudogene TRBV3-2) to TRBJ2-3; 10 nucleotides match TRBD2. Germline-derived CDR1 and CDR2 are LGHDT and YNNKEL (reference sequence). Unmatched junction bases numbered 7, after V lost 2 bases and J lost 5 bases. The CDR3 length is 16 residues. The CDR3 DNA reads TGTGCCAGCAGCCAAAAGAGCGGGGGGGCTAGAGATACGCAGTATTTT. This encodes CASSQKSGGARDTQYF.

This clone was counted once. This chain uses TRBV3-1 (or the pseudogene TRBV3-2) with TRBJ1-3; D remains unclear. The CDR3 spans 12 residues. V lost 3 bases to trimming and J lost 2 bases, with 2 bases between them. The V gene's germline CDR1 is LGHDT and CDR2 YNNKEL (reference sequence). The CDR3 nucleotides are TGTGCCAGCAGCCACACTGGAAACACCATATATTTT. It encodes CASSHTGNTIYF.

J is TRBJ2-2 and V is TRBV7-8; D may be TRBD2 (6 bases). The CDR3 sequence is 13 residues long. Trimming stripped 3 bases from V and 6 bases from J, with 8 bases between. The germline V gene has CDR1 SGHVS and CDR2 FQNEAQ. The CDR3 sequence is CASSLGLSGELFF. The CDR3 nucleotides are TGTGCCAGCAGCTTGGGACTCTCCGGGGAGCTGTTTTTT.

The V call is TRBV7-9, the J call TRBJ1-1; D unresolved. The CDR3 is 14 residues long. The V and J ends lost 6 bases and 0 bases respectively, with 11 bases between them. Germline CDR1 SEHNR, CDR2 FQNEAQ (reference sequence). In nucleotides, the CDR3 is TGTGCCAGCAGGGGCGATGTCGTGAACACTGAAGCTTTCTTT. Translated: CASRGDVVNTEAFF.

The table lists this clone with a few counts. Germline is not matched at one junction end, which may reflect a read error. V usage is TRBV7-9 and J usage is TRBJ2-1; the match to TRBD2 covers 7 bases. The CDR3 loop spans 15 amino acids. The germline V gene has CDR1 SEHNR and CDR2 FQNEAQ (reference sequence). The CDR3 DNA follows: TGTGCCAGCACCTTACCCGTTGGACTAGTCGGTGAGCAGTTCTTC. As protein: CASTLPVGLVGEQFF.

The gene calls are TRBV2 and TRBJ2-3; a possible D gene is TRBD1 (5 bases). The CDR3 runs 15 residues. V shed 0 bases and J shed 0 bases, with 7 bases lying between them. Germline V gene lookup returns CDR1 SNHLY and CDR2 FYNNEI. CDR3 in DNA: TGTGCCAGCAGTGAAGCGGGGCTTAGCACAGATACGCAGTATTTT. Encoded protein: CASSEAGLSTDTQYF.

The CDR3 protein is CASSTGHRLLNTEAFF. CDR3 coding DNA: TGTGCCAGCAGTACGGGACATCGTCTGTTGAACACTGAAGCTTTCTTT. This chain uses TRBV2 with TRBJ1-1; D perhaps matches TRBD1 (6 bases). Germline assignment: CDR1 SNHLY and CDR2 FYNNEI. Trimming pared 5 bases from V and 0 bases from J, leaving 16 bases between. The CDR3 totals 16 residues. The variable domain in full, with the rest retrieved from reference TRBV2 and TRBJ1-1, is EPEVTQTPSHQVTQMGQEVILRCVPISNHLYFYWYRQILGQKVEFLVSFYNNEISEKSEIFDDQFSVERPDGSNFTLKIRSTKLEDSAMYFCASSTGHRLLNTEAFFGQGTRLTVV.

This sequence joins TRBV23-1 and TRBJ1-5; 12 bases map to TRBD1. TRBV23-1 is an ORF; its function is uncertain. The CDR3 covers 20 residues. J lost 1 base, V lost 0 bases, and 10 bases had no gene match. The CDR3 DNA follows: TGCGCCAGCAGTCAATCGTTTCGGGACAGGGGGCGTTGGAGCAATCAGCCCCAGCATTTT. Translated, it gives CASSQSFRDRGRWSNQPQHF.